This TCR beta chain emerged from a study of blood T cell repertoires in COVID-19. In the study overall: Donors in the United States, Italy and Spain gave samples during acute or convalescent COVID-19. The cDNA or gDNA used as material had been derived from T cells, B-cell-depleted T cells, or PBMCs.

Original handling: Reference gene primers were amplified, and this amplification served to estimate nucleated cell counts. Generated by immunoSEQ multiplex PCR, the TCRdb table keeps only in-frame clones and is missing some. Clone size and the V and J calls come from that table; the DNA yielded D and trimming. The data show over 130,000 clones, with roughly 86% seen just once and around 5.4% held by the top ten. Germline CDR1 SNHLY, CDR2 FYNNEI. J lost 6 bases, V lost 2 bases, and 7 bases had no gene match. This CDR3 has 15 residues. The chain carries TRBV2 and TRBJ2-3; 8 positions match TRBD2. Sequenced material: peripheral blood. The TCR originated in a human donor in a cohort sampled during active COVID-19. CDR3 bases: TGTGCCAGCAGTGAAAAGGGACTAGTATGGGATACGCAGTATTTT. This sequence encodes CASSEKGLVWDTQYF.